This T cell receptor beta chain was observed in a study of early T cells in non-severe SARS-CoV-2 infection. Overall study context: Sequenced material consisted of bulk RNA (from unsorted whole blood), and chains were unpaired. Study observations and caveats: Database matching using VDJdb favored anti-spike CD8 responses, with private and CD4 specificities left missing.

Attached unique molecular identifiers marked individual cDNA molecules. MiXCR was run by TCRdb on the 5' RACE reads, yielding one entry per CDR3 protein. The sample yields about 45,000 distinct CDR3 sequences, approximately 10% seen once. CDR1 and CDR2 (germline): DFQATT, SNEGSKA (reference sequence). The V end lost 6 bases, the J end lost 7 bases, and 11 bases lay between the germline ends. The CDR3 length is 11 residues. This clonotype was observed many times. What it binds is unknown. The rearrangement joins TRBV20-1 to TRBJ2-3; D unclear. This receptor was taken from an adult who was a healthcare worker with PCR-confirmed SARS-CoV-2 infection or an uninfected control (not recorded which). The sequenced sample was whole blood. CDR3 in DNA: TGCAGTGCCCTCATGGGAAATACGCAGTATTTT. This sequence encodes CSALMGNTQYF.